These 5 T cell receptor beta chains share one sample of origin, sequenced in a study of OX40 agonist ivuxolimab in advanced cancers. Here immunoSEQ multiplex PCR was the method, and the copy in TCRdb shows in-frame clones only, minus some. The sample comprises about 30,000 clones, about four fifths of which are singletons, and over 12% rests with the top ten. The source material was CD4+ or CD8+ T cells sorted from blood, sampled in a trial of the OX40 agonist ivuxolimab. These receptors were collected from an adult with an advanced solid tumor such as melanoma, head and neck, liver or kidney cancer.

This clone was found a few times. The chain joins TRBV7-2 to TRBJ1-5, with 9 bases matching TRBD1. There are 16 residues in the CDR3. From germline, CDR1 is SGHTA and CDR2 FQGNSA. V lost 2 bases and J lost 1; bases outside the gene matches: 3. CDR3 residues: CASSLMTGGSNQPQHF. The DNA of the CDR3 is TGTGCCAGCAGCTTAATGACAGGGGGGAGCAATCAGCCCCAGCATTTT.

The chain employs TRBV11-2 and TRBJ1-1; D remains unclear. This CDR3 region has 13 residues. From germline, CDR1 is SGHAT and CDR2 FQNNGV. Between the trimmed V and J ends, which lost 5 bases and 1 base, there was a span of 8 bases. In DNA form, the CDR3 reads TGTGCCAGCAGCGGGAGGGCGAACACTGAAGCTTTCTTT. Translated: CASSGRANTEAFF.

This sequence joins TRBV6-1 and TRBJ2-7; no reliable D call. From germline, CDR1 is MNHNS and CDR2 SASEGT. The CDR3 spans 11 residues. V dropped 4 bases and J dropped 3 bases, with 4 bases sitting between them. The DNA for the CDR3 is TGTGCCAGCAGTGCGAACTACGAGCAGTACTTC. It specifies CASSANYEQYF.

This chain links TRBV19 with TRBJ2-3; TRBD1 matches at 7 bases. CDR3 length equals 14 residues. V lost 7 bases, J lost 2 bases, and 6 bases stayed unmatched. CDR1 LNHDA and CDR2 SQIVND come from the germline V gene (reference sequence). CDR3 in amino acids: CASIPGTDTDTQYF. CDR3 DNA sequence: TGTGCCAGTATCCCCGGGACAGACACAGATACGCAGTATTTT.

The V call is TRBV28, the J call TRBJ2-7, with TRBD2 as a possible D gene (7 bases). The CDR3 consists of 12 residues. Germline-derived CDR1 and CDR2 are MDHEN and SYDVKM. Trimming pared 3 bases from V and 12 bases from J, leaving 15 bases between. CDR3 bases: TGTGCCAGCAGTTTTCCGGGCCGGGGGGCGTACTTC. Encoded protein: CASSFPGRGAYF.